This T cell receptor (beta chain) stems from a study of response to subunit inactivated influenza vaccine. Trimming pared 6 bases from V and 5 bases from J, leaving 12 bases between. Germline assignment: CDR1 KGHSH and CDR2 LQKENI. This CDR3 has 13 amino acids. With respect to this clonotype: Its antigen is unidentified.

Study conclusions and caveats: Researchers suggested that each seasonal influenza vaccination recruits few new T cells.

MiXCR was run by TCRdb on the RT-PCR reads, yielding one entry per CDR3 protein. Of about 700,000 distinct CDR3 sequences listed, approximately 14% were seen once; the top ten hold 11%. This sample comprised PBMCs from blood, obtained 12 days after vaccination. The rearrangement uses TRBV18 and TRBJ2-3, with D hard to call. The origin of this receptor is a man over 45 who received an inactivated influenza vaccine. The CDR3 DNA reads as TGTGCCAGCTCGCTGAATGTTGTAGATACGCAGTATTTT. Its translation: CASSLNVVDTQYF.